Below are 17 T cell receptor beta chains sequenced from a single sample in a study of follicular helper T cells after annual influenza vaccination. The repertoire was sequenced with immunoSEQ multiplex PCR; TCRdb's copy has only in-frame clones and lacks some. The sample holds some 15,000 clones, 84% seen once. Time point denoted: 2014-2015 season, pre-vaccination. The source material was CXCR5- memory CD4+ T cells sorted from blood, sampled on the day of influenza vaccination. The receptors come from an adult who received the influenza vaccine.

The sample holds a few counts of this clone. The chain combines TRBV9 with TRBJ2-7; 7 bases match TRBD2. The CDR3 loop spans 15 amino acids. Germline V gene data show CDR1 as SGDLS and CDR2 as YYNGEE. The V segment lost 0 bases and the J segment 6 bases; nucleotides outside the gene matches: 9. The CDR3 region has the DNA TGTGCCAGCAGCGTAGTTGGGACTACCCCTGGCGAGCAGTACTTC. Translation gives CASSVVGTTPGEQYF. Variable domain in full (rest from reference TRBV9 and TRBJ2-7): DSGVTQTPKHLITATGQRVTLRCSPRSGDLSVYWYQQSLDQGLQFLIQYYNGEERAKGNILERFSAQQFPDLHSELNLSSLELGDSALYFCASSVVGTTPGEQYFGPGTRLTVT.

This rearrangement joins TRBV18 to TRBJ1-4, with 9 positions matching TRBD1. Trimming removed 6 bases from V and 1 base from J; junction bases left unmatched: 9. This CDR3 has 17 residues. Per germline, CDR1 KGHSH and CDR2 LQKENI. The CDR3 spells CASSPGQGRGTNEKLFF. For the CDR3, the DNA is TGTGCCAGCTCTCCCGGACAGGGGAGGGGAACTAATGAAAAACTGTTTTTT.

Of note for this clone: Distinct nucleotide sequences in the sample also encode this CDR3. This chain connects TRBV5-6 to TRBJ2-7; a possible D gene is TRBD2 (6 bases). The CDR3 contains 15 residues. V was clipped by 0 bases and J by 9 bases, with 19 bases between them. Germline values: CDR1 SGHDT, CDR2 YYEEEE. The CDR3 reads CASSLAGGATRGQYF. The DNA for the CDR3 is TGTGCCAGCAGCTTGGCCGGAGGGGCGACACGGGGGCAGTACTTC.

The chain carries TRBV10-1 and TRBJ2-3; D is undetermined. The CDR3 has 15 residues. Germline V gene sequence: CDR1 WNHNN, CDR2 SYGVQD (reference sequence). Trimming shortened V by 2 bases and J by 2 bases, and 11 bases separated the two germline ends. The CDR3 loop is CASSEIEGSTDTQYF. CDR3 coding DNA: TGCGCCAGCAGTGAGATCGAAGGGTCCACAGATACGCAGTATTTT.

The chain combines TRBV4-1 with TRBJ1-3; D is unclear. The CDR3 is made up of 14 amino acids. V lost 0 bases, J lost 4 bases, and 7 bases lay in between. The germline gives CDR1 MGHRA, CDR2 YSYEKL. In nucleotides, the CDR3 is TGCGCCAGCAGCCAAGAAGGGCAGGGAAACACCATATATTTT. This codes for CASSQEGQGNTIYF.

The CDR3 sequence: CASSVRGVTEAFF. The CDR3 DNA is TGTGCCAGTAGTGTCCGGGGAGTAACTGAAGCTTTCTTT. The chain recombines TRBV19 with TRBJ1-1; D not certain. This CDR3 is built from 13 residues. Looked up from germline, CDR1 is LNHDA and CDR2 is SQIVND (reference sequence). V was cut by 5 bases and J by 5 bases, with 12 bases left in between. Full variable domain (missing parts from reference TRBV19 and TRBJ1-1): DGGITQSPKYLFRKEGQNVTLSCEQNLNHDAMYWYRQDPGQGLRLIYYSQIVNDFQKGDIAEGYSVSREKKESFPLTVTSAQKNPTAFYLCASSVRGVTEAFFGQGTRLTVV.

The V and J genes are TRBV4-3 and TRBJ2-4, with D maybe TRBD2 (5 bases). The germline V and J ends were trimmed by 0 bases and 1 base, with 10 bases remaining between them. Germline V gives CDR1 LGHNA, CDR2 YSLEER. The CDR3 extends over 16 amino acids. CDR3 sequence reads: CASSQDQTGAKNIQYF. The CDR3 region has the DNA TGCGCCAGCAGCCAAGATCAGACGGGGGCCAAAAACATTCAGTACTTC.

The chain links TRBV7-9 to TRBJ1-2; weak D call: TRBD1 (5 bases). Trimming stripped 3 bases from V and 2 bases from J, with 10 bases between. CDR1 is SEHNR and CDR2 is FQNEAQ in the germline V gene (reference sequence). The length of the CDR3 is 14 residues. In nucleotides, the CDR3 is TGTGCCAGCAGCTTGTCGGGACCCAACTATGGCTACACCTTC. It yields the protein CASSLSGPNYGYTF. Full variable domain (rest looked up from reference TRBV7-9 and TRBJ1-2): DTGVSQNPRHKITKRGQNVTFRCDPISEHNRLYWYRQTLGQGPEFLTYFQNEAQLEKSRLLSDRFSAERPKGSFSTLEIQRTEQGDSAMYLCASSLSGPNYGYTFGSGTRLTVV.

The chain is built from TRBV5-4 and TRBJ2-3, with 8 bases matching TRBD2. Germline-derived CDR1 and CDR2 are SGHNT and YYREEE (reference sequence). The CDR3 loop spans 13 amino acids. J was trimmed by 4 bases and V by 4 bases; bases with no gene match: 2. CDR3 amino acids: CASSPRGADTQYF. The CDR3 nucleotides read TGTGCCAGCAGCCCGCGGGGGGCAGATACGCAGTATTTT.

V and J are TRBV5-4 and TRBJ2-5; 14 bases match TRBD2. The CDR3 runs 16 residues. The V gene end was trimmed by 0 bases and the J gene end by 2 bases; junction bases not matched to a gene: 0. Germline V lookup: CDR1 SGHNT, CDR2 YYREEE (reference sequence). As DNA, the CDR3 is TGTGCCAGCAGCTTGGGACTAGCGGGGGGGCAAGAGACCCAGTACTTC. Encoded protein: CASSLGLAGGQETQYF.

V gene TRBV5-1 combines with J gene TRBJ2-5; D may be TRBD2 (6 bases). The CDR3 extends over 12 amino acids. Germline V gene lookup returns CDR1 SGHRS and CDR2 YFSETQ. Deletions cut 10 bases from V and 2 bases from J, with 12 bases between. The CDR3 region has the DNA TGCGCCTCCTCCCGGGGGCAAGAGACCCAGTACTTC. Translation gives CASSRGQETQYF.

CDR3 loop: CASSEIGGEGEKLFF. The CDR3 nucleotides are TGTGCCAGCAGTGAGATAGGGGGAGAGGGTGAAAAACTGTTTTTT. The chain is built from TRBV7-2 and TRBJ1-4, with D perhaps TRBD1 (6 bases). Trimming took 6 bases from V and 7 from J, leaving 18 bases between them. The germline V gene has CDR1 SGHTA and CDR2 FQGNSA. CDR3 size: 15 residues.

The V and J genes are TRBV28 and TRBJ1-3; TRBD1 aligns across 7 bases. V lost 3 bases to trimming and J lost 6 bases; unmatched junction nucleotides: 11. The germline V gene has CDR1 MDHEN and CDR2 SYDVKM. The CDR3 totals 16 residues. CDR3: CASSLLPGTEENTIYF. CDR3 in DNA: TGTGCCAGCAGTTTGCTCCCCGGGACAGAAGAAAACACCATATATTTT.

The CDR3 bases are TGTGCCAGCTCCCCCGGGACACTGGTCTACAATGAGCAGTTCTTC. Translating it yields CASSPGTLVYNEQFF. V gene TRBV18 combines with J gene TRBJ2-1; D is perhaps TRBD1 (6 bases). This CDR3 is built from 15 residues. The germline V gene encodes CDR1 KGHSH and CDR2 LQKENI. Trimming shortened V by 6 bases and J by 3 bases, and 15 bases separated the two germline ends.

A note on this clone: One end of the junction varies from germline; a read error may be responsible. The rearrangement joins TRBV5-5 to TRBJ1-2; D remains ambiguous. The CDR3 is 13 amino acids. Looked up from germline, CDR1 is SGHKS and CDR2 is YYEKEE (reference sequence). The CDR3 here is CASTLLVSGGYTF. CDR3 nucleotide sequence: TGTGCCAGCACCTTGCTGGTTTCGGGCGGCTACACCTTC.

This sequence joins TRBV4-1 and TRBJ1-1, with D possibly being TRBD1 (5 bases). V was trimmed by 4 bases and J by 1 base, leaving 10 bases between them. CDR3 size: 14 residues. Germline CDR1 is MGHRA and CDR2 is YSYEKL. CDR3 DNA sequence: TGCGCCAGCAGCCGGCTCGACAGGAACACTGAAGCTTTCTTT. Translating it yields CASSRLDRNTEAFF.

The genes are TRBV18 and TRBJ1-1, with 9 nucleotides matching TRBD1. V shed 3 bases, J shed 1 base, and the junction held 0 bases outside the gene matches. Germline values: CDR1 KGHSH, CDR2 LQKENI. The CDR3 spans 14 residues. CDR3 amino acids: CASSPGQGNTEAFF. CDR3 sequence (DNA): TGTGCCAGCTCACCGGGACAGGGGAACACTGAAGCTTTCTTT.